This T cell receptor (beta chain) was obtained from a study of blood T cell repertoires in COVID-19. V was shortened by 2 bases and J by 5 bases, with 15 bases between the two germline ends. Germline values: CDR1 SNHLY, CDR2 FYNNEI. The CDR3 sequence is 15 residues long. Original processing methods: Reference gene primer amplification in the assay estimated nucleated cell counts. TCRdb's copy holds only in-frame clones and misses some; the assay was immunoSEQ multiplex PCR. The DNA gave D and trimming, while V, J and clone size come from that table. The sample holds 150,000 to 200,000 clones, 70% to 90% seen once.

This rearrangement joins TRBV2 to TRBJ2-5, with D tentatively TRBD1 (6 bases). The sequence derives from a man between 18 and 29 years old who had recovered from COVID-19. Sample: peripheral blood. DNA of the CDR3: TGTGCCAGCAGTGAATTTGGATCAGGGGCGGAGACCCAGTACTTC. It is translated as CASSEFGSGAETQYF.